This TCR beta chain was sequenced for a study of blood T cell repertoires in COVID-19. Background on the study: Acute and convalescent COVID-19 specimens originated in the United States, Italy and Spain. Sample material is recorded as cDNA or gDNA derived from T cells, B-cell-depleted T cells, or PBMCs.

The CDR3 contains 14 residues. Germline V gives CDR1 MNHEY, CDR2 SVGEGT. Trimming took 5 bases from V and 5 from J; bases not matched to a gene: 7. In the source study's methods: Estimation of nucleated cell counts relied on the amplification of reference gene primers. TCRdb's table, derived via immunoSEQ multiplex PCR, lists solely in-frame clones and lacks some. The DNA gave D and trimming, while V, J and clone size come from that table. Of about 180,000 clones detected, over 75% appear once; the ten largest clones hold around 9.8%. The receptor comes from a woman of 80 years or more with acute or convalescent COVID-19. The V and J genes are TRBV6-2 or TRBV6-3 and TRBJ2-7, with TRBD1 matching 9 bases. Sequenced material: peripheral blood. Here the CDR3 reads CASSAGQGFHEQYF. CDR3 DNA: TGTGCCAGCAGTGCTGGACAGGGGTTCCACGAGCAGTACTTC.